A selection of T cell receptor beta chains follows, all from one sample in a study of graft-versus-host responses after intestinal transplantation. Their recognized antigens are unknown. TCRdb's table, derived via immunoSEQ multiplex PCR, lists solely in-frame clones and lacks some. In the table there are some 130,000 clones, roughly 95% of which are singletons. Sequenced here: unstimulated CD8+ T cells sorted from spleen or lymph node cells, sampled before intestinal transplant. All receptors come from a human donor who received an intestinal transplant. The CDR3 runs from the conserved cysteine through the conserved F or W. Fields, in order: J gene, D gene, V gene, clone size, CDR3 protein, CDR3 DNA. The D gene is left open where the match is weak. Clone size is stated in some rows and not others, as once, few, many or a class when expanded.

>TRBJ2-7|TRBD2|TRBV5-1|NA
CASSLAPAGGPEQYF
TGCGCCAGCAGCTTGGCCCCAGCGGGAGGACCCGAGCAGTACTTC
>TRBJ2-7|NA|TRBV6-5|NA
CASSYLAGSYEQYF
TGTGCCAGCAGTTACCTCGCAGGGTCCTACGAGCAGTACTTC
>TRBJ2-3|NA|TRBV1|NA
CTSSQDLAGVGTTDTQYF
TGCACCAGCAGCCAAGATCTAGCGGGAGTTGGGACCACAGATACGCAGTATTTT
>TRBJ2-1|NA|TRBV29-1|NA
CSGRPVGSYNEQFF
TGCAGCGGCCGACCAGTGGGCTCCTACAATGAGCAGTTCTTC
>TRBJ2-7|TRBD2|TRBV7-9|NA
CASSPAVGSGSTSYEQYF
TGTGCCAGCAGCCCAGCCGTGGGTAGCGGGTCCACCTCCTACGAGCAGTACTTC
>TRBJ1-5|TRBD1|TRBV6-5|NA
CASRTGENQPQHF
TGTGCCAGCAGAACAGGGGAGAATCAGCCCCAGCATTTT
>TRBJ2-7|TRBD2|TRBV28|once
CASSLPPSGVYEQYF
TGTGCCAGCAGTCTCCCCCCTAGCGGGGTCTACGAGCAGTACTTC
>TRBJ2-1|NA|TRBV5-1|once
CASSGKDYNEQFF
TGCGCCAGCAGCGGAAAGGACTACAATGAGCAGTTCTTC
>TRBJ2-1|TRBD2|TRBV27|NA
CASSVSGSWDEQFF
TGTGCCAGCAGTGTCAGCGGGAGTTGGGATGAGCAGTTCTTC
>TRBJ1-2|TRBD1|TRBV19|few
CASTTGAASGYTF
TGTGCCAGTACTACAGGGGCGGCCTCTGGCTACACCTTC
>TRBJ2-7|TRBD2|TRBV5-6|NA
CASSTRLTTTSGTYYEQYF
TGTGCCAGCAGCACCCGTCTTACCACTACTAGCGGGACTTATTACGAGCAGTACTTC
>TRBJ2-7|TRBD1|TRBV28|NA
CASSPDRSPWDF
TGTGCCAGCAGCCCGGACAGGAGTCCTTGGGACTTC
>TRBJ1-5|NA|TRBV5-1|NA
CASSFEGSKGQPQHF
TGCGCCAGCAGCTTCGAAGGGAGTAAGGGTCAGCCCCAGCATTTT
>TRBJ1-4|NA|TRBV6-6|NA
CASSYSSWEVDEKLFF
TGTGCCAGCAGTTACTCTTCGTGGGAAGTGGATGAAAAACTGTTTTTT
>TRBJ2-7|TRBD1|TRBV11-2|NA
CASSLEGLTGTGDYEQYF
TGTGCCAGCAGCTTAGAGGGATTAACCGGGACAGGGGACTACGAGCAGTACTTC
>TRBJ1-1|NA|TRBV2|NA
CASSDVGGSGTEAFF
TGTGCCAGCAGTGATGTCGGGGGGTCGGGCACTGAAGCTTTCTTT
>TRBJ1-1|NA|TRBV27|NA
CASSFGRTRTEAFF
TGTGCCAGCAGTTTCGGGAGGACGCGCACTGAAGCTTTCTTT
>TRBJ2-1|NA|TRBV4-3|NA
CASRGPGYEQFF
TGCGCCAGCAGGGGGCCGGGCTATGAGCAGTTCTTC
>TRBJ2-3|NA|TRBV19|NA
CASRIGTLSTDTQYF
TGTGCCAGTAGGATCGGGACCCTAAGCACAGATACGCAGTATTTT
>TRBJ1-1|NA|TRBV19|NA
CASSIGPEAFF
TGTGCCAGTAGTATCGGCCCCGAAGCTTTCTTT
>TRBJ1-1|TRBD1|TRBV7-8|NA
CASSLDRGLGVNTEAFF
TGTGCCAGCAGCTTGGACAGGGGGCTTGGGGTGAACACTGAAGCTTTCTTT
>TRBJ2-1|TRBD2|TRBV4-2|NA
CASSQWERESNEQFF
TGTGCCAGCAGCCAATGGGAGCGGGAGAGCAATGAGCAGTTCTTC
>TRBJ1-1|NA|TRBV27|NA
CASSTGNTEAFF
TGTGCCAGCTCGACTGGGAACACTGAAGCTTTCTTT
>TRBJ2-3|NA|TRBV9|NA
CASSVGGSGPAVDTQYF
TGTGCCAGCAGCGTAGGAGGCAGCGGCCCAGCGGTAGATACGCAGTATTTT
>TRBJ2-1|TRBD2|TRBV9|NA
CASSVRLAGELEQFF
TGTGCCAGCAGCGTCCGACTAGCGGGAGAACTTGAGCAGTTCTTC
>TRBJ2-1|TRBD1|TRBV7-9|once
CASSSWTGGGGTDYNEQFF
TGTGCCAGCAGCTCGTGGACAGGGGGCGGCGGGACAGATTACAATGAGCAGTTCTTC
>TRBJ2-7|TRBD1|TRBV27|NA
CASILTGSSYEQYF
TGTGCCAGCATCTTGACAGGGAGCTCCTACGAGCAGTACTTC
>TRBJ2-5|TRBD2|TRBV6-6|NA
CASKLAGGETQYF
TGTGCCAGCAAACTAGCGGGGGGAGAGACCCAGTACTTC
>TRBJ1-1|NA|TRBV7-4|NA
CASSPPSAADTEAFF
TGTGCCAGCAGCCCCCCCAGTGCTGCGGACACTGAAGCTTTCTTT
>TRBJ1-2|NA|TRBV28|NA
CASSPDTNYGYTF
TGTGCCAGCAGCCCAGACACCAACTATGGCTACACCTTC
>TRBJ2-7|NA|TRBV23-1|NA
CASSQSRGNGYEQYF
TGCGCCAGCAGTCAATCGCGGGGAAACGGCTACGAGCAGTACTTC
>TRBJ2-7|NA|TRBV2|NA
CAIAGADCGQYF
TGTGCCATCGCGGGGGCTGATTGTGGGCAGTACTTC
>TRBJ2-3|TRBD1|TRBV5-1|NA
CASSWTGGDTQYF
TGCGCCAGCAGCTGGACAGGGGGAGATACGCAGTATTTT
>TRBJ2-1|TRBD2|TRBV19|NA
CASSPWVAGENEQFF
TGTGCCAGTAGTCCCTGGGTAGCGGGGGAGAATGAGCAGTTCTTC
>TRBJ1-1|NA|TRBV4-1|NA
CASSQEGPANTEAFF
TGTGCCAGCAGCCAAGAGGGGCCCGCGAACACTGAAGCTTTCTTT
>TRBJ2-5|TRBD1|TRBV5-1|NA
CASSTGQGGSQETQYF
TGCGCCAGCAGCACGGGACAGGGTGGGAGCCAAGAGACCCAGTACTTC
>TRBJ2-3|TRBD1|TRBV27|NA
CASRTDREVPRTDTQYF
TGTGCCAGCAGGACGGACAGGGAGGTACCTCGCACAGATACGCAGTATTTT
>TRBJ1-5|NA|TRBV10-3|NA
CAISESQGNQPQHF
TGTGCCATCAGTGAGTCGCAGGGCAATCAGCCCCAGCATTTT
>TRBJ2-1|NA|TRBV6-5|NA
CASSYQVGAYNEQFF
TGTGCCAGCAGTTACCAAGTTGGTGCCTACAATGAGCAGTTCTTC
>TRBJ2-2|NA|TRBV6-5|NA
CASSPPRTGELFF
TGTGCCAGCTCCCCCCCACGGACCGGGGAGCTGTTTTTT
>TRBJ1-2|NA|TRBV9|NA
CASSGSRQETANYGYTF
TGTGCCAGCAGCGGCAGTCGGCAGGAGACTGCTAACTATGGCTACACCTTC
>TRBJ1-2|NA|TRBV5-5|NA
CASSLGTDYGYTF
TGTGCCAGCAGCTTGGGGACAGACTATGGCTACACCTTC
>TRBJ1-1|NA|TRBV9|few
CASSVGTLNTEAFF
TGTGCCAGCAGCGTCGGGACGTTGAACACTGAAGCTTTCTTT
>TRBJ2-7|TRBD1|TRBV13|NA
CASSLIGQGRSYEQYF
TGTGCCAGCAGCTTAATCGGACAGGGGCGATCGTACGAGCAGTACTTC
>TRBJ2-1|NA|TRBV28|NA
CASSLWGSYSSYNEQFF
TGTGCCAGCAGTTTATGGGGTTCGTACAGCTCCTACAATGAGCAGTTCTTC
>TRBJ1-4|NA|TRBV28|NA
CASSPTGRVRTNEKLFF
TGTGCCAGCAGTCCCACAGGGAGAGTAAGGACTAATGAAAAACTGTTTTTT
>TRBJ1-2|NA|TRBV28|once
CASTLGQNLDYGYTF
TGTGCCAGCACCCTCGGACAGAACCTCGACTATGGCTACACCTTC
>TRBJ2-7|NA|TRBV28|NA
CASSLGWASASHEQYF
TGTGCCAGCAGTTTAGGATGGGCTAGTGCGTCCCACGAGCAGTACTTC
>TRBJ2-1|TRBD1|TRBV28|once
CASSSTGTGNEQFF
TGTGCCAGCAGTTCAACCGGGACAGGGAACGAGCAGTTCTTC
>TRBJ2-7|TRBD1|TRBV7-9|NA
CASRSPRDRGYEQYF
TGTGCCAGCAGGTCACCCCGGGACAGGGGCTACGAGCAGTACTTC
>TRBJ1-3|NA|TRBV10-3|NA
CAISESSSGNTIYF
TGTGCCATCAGTGAGTCCTCCAGTGGAAACACCATATATTTT
>TRBJ2-1|TRBD2|TRBV28|NA
CASSSTSGRRGEQFF
TGTGCCAGCAGTTCGACTAGCGGGAGGAGGGGTGAGCAGTTCTTC
>TRBJ2-2|NA|TRBV6-6|NA
CASSYEMRAPGELFF
TGTGCCAGCAGTTACGAGATGAGGGCGCCCGGGGAGCTGTTTTTT
>TRBJ2-7|NA|TRBV19|once
CASSRQTSYEQYF
TGTGCCAGTAGTCGACAGACCTCCTACGAGCAGTACTTC